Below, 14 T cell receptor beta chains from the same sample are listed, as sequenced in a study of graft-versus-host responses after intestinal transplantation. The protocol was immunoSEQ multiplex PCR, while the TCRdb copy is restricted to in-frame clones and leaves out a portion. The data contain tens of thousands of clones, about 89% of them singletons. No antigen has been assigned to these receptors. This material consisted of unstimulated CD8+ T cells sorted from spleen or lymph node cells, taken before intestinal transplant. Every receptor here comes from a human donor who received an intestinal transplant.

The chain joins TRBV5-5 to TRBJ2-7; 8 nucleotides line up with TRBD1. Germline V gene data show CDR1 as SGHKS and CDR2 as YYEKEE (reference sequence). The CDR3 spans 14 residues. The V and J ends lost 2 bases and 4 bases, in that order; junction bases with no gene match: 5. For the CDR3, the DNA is TGTGCCAGCAGCTTCGGCAGGGGGCGGTACGAGCAGTACTTC. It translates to CASSFGRGRYEQYF. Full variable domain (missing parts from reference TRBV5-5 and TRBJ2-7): DAGVTQSPTHLIKTRGQQVTLRCSPISGHKSVSWYQQVLGQGPQFIFQYYEKEERGRGNFPDRFSARQFPNYSSELNVNALLLGDSALYLCASSFGRGRYEQYFGPGTRLTVT.

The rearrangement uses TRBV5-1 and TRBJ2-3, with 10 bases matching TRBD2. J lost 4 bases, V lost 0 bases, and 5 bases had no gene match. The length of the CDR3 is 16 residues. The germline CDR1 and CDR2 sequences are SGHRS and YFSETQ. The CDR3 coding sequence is TGCGCCAGCAGCTTGGAAGAGCGGGGGGGTGCAGATACGCAGTATTTT. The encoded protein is CASSLEERGGADTQYF. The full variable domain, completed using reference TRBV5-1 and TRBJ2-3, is KAGVTQTPRYLIKTRGQQVTLSCSPISGHRSVSWYQQTPGQGLQFLFEYFSETQRNKGNFPGRFSGRQFSNSRSEMNVSTLELGDSALYLCASSLEERGGADTQYFGPGTRLTVL.

For the CDR3, the DNA is TGCAGCGTTGAGGCAGGCTACAATGAGCAGTTCTTC. This translates into CSVEAGYNEQFF. The chain couples TRBV29-1 to TRBJ2-1; D unresolved. V was shortened by 3 bases and J by 3 bases, with 6 bases between the two germline ends. Germline-derived CDR1 and CDR2 are SQVTM and ANQGSEA. This CDR3 is 12 amino acids long.

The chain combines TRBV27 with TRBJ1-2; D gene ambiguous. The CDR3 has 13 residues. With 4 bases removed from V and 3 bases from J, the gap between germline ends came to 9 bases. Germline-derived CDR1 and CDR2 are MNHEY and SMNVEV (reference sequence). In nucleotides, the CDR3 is TGTGCCAGCAGTTCCGGTGCTGACTATGGCTACACCTTC. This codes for CASSSGADYGYTF.

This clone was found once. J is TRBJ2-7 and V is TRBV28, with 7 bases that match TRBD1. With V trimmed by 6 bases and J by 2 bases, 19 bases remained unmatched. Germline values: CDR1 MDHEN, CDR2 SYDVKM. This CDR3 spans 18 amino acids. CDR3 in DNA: TGTGCCAGCAGCCCCACGGTGACCGACAGGGTACCCCCCTACGAGCAGTACTTC. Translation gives CASSPTVTDRVPPYEQYF.

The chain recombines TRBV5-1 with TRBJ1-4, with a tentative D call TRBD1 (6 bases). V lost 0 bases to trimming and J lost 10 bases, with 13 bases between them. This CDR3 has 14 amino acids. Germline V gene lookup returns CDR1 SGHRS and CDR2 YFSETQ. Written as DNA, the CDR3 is TGCGCCAGCAGCTTGGCTAGGGGAGGGGGAAAACTGTTTTTT. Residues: CASSLARGGGKLFF.

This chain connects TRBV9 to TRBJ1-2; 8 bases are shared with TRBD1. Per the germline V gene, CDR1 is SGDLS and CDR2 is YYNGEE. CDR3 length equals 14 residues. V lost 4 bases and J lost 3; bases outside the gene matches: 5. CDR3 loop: CASSPDREDYGYTF. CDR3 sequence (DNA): TGTGCCAGCAGCCCGGACAGGGAGGACTATGGCTACACCTTC. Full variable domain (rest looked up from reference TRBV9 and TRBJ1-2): DSGVTQTPKHLITATGQRVTLRCSPRSGDLSVYWYQQSLDQGLQFLIQYYNGEERAKGNILERFSAQQFPDLHSELNLSSLELGDSALYFCASSPDREDYGYTFGSGTRLTVV.

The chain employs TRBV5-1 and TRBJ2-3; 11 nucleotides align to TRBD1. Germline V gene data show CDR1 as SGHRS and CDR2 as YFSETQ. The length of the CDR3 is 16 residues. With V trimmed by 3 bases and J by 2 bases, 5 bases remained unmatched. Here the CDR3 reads CASSWTGGPLTDTQYF. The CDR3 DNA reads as TGCGCCAGCAGCTGGACAGGGGGCCCCCTCACAGATACGCAGTATTTT.

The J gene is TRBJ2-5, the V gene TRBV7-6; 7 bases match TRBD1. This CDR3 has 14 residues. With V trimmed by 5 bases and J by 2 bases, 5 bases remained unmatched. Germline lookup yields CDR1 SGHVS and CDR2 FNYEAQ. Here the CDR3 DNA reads TGTGCCAGCAGCACGACAGGGCCTCAAGAGACCCAGTACTTC. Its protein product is CASSTTGPQETQYF.

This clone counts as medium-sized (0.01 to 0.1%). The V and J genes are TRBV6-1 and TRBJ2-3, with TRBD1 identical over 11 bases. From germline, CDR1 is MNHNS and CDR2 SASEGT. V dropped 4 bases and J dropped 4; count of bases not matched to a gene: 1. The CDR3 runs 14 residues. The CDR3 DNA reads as TGTGCCAGCAGTGCGGGACAGGGGGCAGATACGCAGTATTTT. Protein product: CASSAGQGADTQYF.

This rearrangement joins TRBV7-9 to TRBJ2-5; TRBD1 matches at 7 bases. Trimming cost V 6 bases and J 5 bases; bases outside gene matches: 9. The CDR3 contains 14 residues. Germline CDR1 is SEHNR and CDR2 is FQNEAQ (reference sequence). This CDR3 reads CASSSDRVDETQYF. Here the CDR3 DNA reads TGTGCCAGCAGTTCCGACAGGGTTGACGAGACCCAGTACTTC.

The CDR3 DNA follows: TGTGCCAGCAGTTTAACAGGGACCCCCTACGAGCAGTACTTC. Its protein product is CASSLTGTPYEQYF. The chain couples TRBV27 to TRBJ2-7, with D tentatively TRBD1 (6 bases). Germline CDR1 is MNHEY and CDR2 is SMNVEV (reference sequence). The CDR3 sequence is 14 residues long. V lost 2 bases to trimming and J lost 2 bases, with 10 bases between them.

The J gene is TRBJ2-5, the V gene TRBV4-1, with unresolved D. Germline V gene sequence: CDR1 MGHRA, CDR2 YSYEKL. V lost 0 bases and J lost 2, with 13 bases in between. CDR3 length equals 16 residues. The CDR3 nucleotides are TGCGCCAGCAGCCAAGATCACCCCCAGATTCAAGAGACCCAGTACTTC. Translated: CASSQDHPQIQETQYF.

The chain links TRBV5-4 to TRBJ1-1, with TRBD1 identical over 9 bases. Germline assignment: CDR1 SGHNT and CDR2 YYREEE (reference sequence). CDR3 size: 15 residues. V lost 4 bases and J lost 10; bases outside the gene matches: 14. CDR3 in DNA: TGTGCCAGCAGCCCGGAACAGGGGGCAGTCTTGGCAGCTTTCTTT. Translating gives CASSPEQGAVLAAFF.